This T cell receptor beta chain was sequenced for a study of early T cells in non-severe SARS-CoV-2 infection. Overall study context: The sequenced material was bulk RNA from unsorted whole blood, and its chains were unpaired.

CDR1 is MDHEN and CDR2 is SYDVKM in the germline V gene. The CDR3 loop spans 13 amino acids. Trimming took off 5 bases at V and 3 bases at J, with 11 bases between the two ends. The TCR library protocol was used to attach unique molecular identifiers. These identifiers were attached to individual cDNA molecules. TCRdb processed the 5' RACE reads anew with MiXCR; each CDR3 protein has one entry. The repertoire has around 110,000 distinct CDR3 sequences, 8.5% to 14% of them found once; the top ten carry about 7.6%. The TCR comes from an adult who was a healthcare worker with PCR-confirmed SARS-CoV-2 infection or an uninfected control (not recorded which). Input material: whole blood. The V call is TRBV28, the J call TRBJ2-7; D remains ambiguous. The CDR3 DNA sequence: TGTGCCAGCAGTCTGGACGGACGCTACGAGCAGTACTTC. This translates into CASSLDGRYEQYF.